Below are 16 T cell receptor beta chains sequenced from a single sample in a study of OX40 agonist ivuxolimab in advanced cancers. Profiled with immunoSEQ multiplex PCR; TCRdb holds only in-frame clones, not every one. The sample carries tens of thousands of clones, about 88% recorded once. This specimen was CD4+ or CD8+ T cells sorted from blood, taken in a trial of the OX40 agonist ivuxolimab. These receptors were collected from an adult with an advanced solid tumor such as melanoma, head and neck, liver or kidney cancer.

The chain couples TRBV7-9 to TRBJ2-1; TRBD2 matches at 13 bases. The germline V gene has CDR1 SEHNR and CDR2 FQNEAQ (reference sequence). The V gene end was trimmed by 5 bases and the J gene end by 5 bases; junction bases not matched to a gene: 3. CDR3 length equals 15 residues. CDR3 in amino acids: CASSEGLAGDNEQFF. The CDR3 coding sequence is TGTGCCAGCAGCGAAGGACTAGCGGGAGACAATGAGCAGTTCTTC.

The chain has TRBV7-8 and TRBJ2-3, with a weak D call TRBD2 (5 bases). CDR1 and CDR2 (germline): SGHVS, FQNEAQ. V lost 1 base, J lost 0 bases, and 11 bases lay in between. This CDR3 spans 16 amino acids. CDR3 nucleotide sequence: TGTGCCAGCAGCTTAGTTATAAGCGGAAGCACAGATACGCAGTATTTT. Its translation is CASSLVISGSTDTQYF.

The chain is built from TRBV7-9 and TRBJ1-1; possibly TRBD1 for D (5 bases). The CDR3 runs 14 residues. V was shortened by 2 bases and J by 5 bases, with 12 bases between the two germline ends. CDR1 and CDR2 from the germline V gene are SEHNR and FQNEAQ (reference sequence). The CDR3 protein is CASSLNRQSTEAFF. CDR3 DNA sequence: TGTGCCAGCAGCTTAAACAGGCAGTCGACTGAAGCTTTCTTT.

CDR3 region: CASSSLHNYGYTF. The CDR3 nucleotides read TGTGCCAGCAGCTCCCTCCACAACTATGGCTACACCTTC. The gene calls are TRBV11-3 and TRBJ1-2; no reliable D call. The CDR3 spans 13 residues. Germline V lookup: CDR1 SGHNT, CDR2 YENEEA. Trimming removed 4 bases from V and 2 bases from J, with 8 bases in between.

This chain joins TRBV19 and TRBJ1-4; D is unclear. V was pared by 6 bases and J by 5 bases, with 16 bases between. CDR1 LNHDA and CDR2 SQIVND come from the germline V gene (reference sequence). The CDR3 is made up of 15 amino acids. The CDR3 protein is CASRGLRQENEKLFF. Written as DNA, the CDR3 is TGTGCCAGTAGGGGGTTACGACAAGAGAATGAAAAACTGTTTTTT.

The chain is built from TRBV5-6 and TRBJ2-3; no firm D call. The CDR3 spans 15 residues. Germline lookup yields CDR1 SGHDT and CDR2 YYEEEE. Deletions cut 2 bases from V and 2 bases from J, with 12 bases between. Here the CDR3 DNA reads TGTGCCAGCAGCTTCAAGGTAGCTCACACAGATACGCAGTATTTT. Translating gives CASSFKVAHTDTQYF.

V and J are TRBV27 and TRBJ2-5, with TRBD2 matching 7 bases. Judging by the DNA end, TRBJ2-7 fits better; the J call may be wrong. The CDR3 contains 15 residues. CDR1 MNHEY and CDR2 SMNVEV come from the germline V gene (reference sequence). The CDR3: CASRIPAGDTYEQYF. CDR3 nucleotide sequence: TGTGCCAGCAGGATCCCTGCGGGGGATACCTACGAGCAGTACTTC.

This chain uses TRBV9 with TRBJ2-3; D is undetermined. This CDR3 region has 13 residues. Trimming left V 3 bases short and J 4 bases short, with 9 bases between. CDR1 SGDLS and CDR2 YYNGEE come from the germline V gene. CDR3 region: CASSGRVSDTQYF. Written as DNA, the CDR3 is TGTGCCAGCAGCGGCCGAGTCTCAGATACGCAGTATTTT.

The chain has TRBV23-1 and TRBJ1-6; maybe TRBD1 (5 bases). TRBV23-1 is given ORF status, its function remaining uncertain. The ends were cut back, 8 bases at V and 10 bases at J, with 12 bases in the middle. The CDR3 loop spans 12 amino acids. For the CDR3, the DNA is TGCGCCAGCCCCGGGGGGGGGTCACCCCTCCACTTT. Its protein is CASPGGGSPLHF.

V gene TRBV18 combines with J gene TRBJ2-2, with 8 positions matching TRBD1. CDR1 is KGHSH, CDR2 LQKENI, per germline. Trimming cost V 10 bases and J 6 bases; bases outside gene matches: 10. This CDR3 is built from 14 residues. CDR3 sequence: CAIAGTGVPGELFF. The DNA of the CDR3 is TGTGCCATTGCCGGGACAGGCGTTCCCGGGGAGCTGTTTTTT.

The chain has TRBV7-9 and TRBJ2-2; the D call may be TRBD1 or TRBD2 (5 bases each). The CDR3 length is 15 residues. V was trimmed by 6 bases and J by 1 base, leaving 12 bases between them. Germline V gene data show CDR1 as SEHNR and CDR2 as FQNEAQ (reference sequence). The CDR3 DNA reads as TGTGCCAGCAGTCACCGGGACGGGAACACCGGGGAGCTGTTTTTT. This codes for CASSHRDGNTGELFF. Together with reference TRBV7-9 and TRBJ2-2, the CDR3 gives the full variable domain: DTGVSQNPRHKITKRGQNVTFRCDPISEHNRLYWYRQTLGQGPEFLTYFQNEAQLEKSRLLSDRFSAERPKGSFSTLEIQRTEQGDSAMYLCASSHRDGNTGELFFGEGSRLTVL.

This sequence joins TRBV30 and TRBJ2-3, with TRBD1 matching over 9 bases. Per germline, CDR1 GTSNPN and CDR2 SVGIG (reference sequence). Germline trimming cut 3 bases from V and 6 bases from J; bases unmatched to any gene: 7. The CDR3 length is 14 residues. CDR3 DNA sequence: TGTGCCTGGAGGCTTCTCGGGACAGGGGATACGCAGTATTTT. Translated: CAWRLLGTGDTQYF. Using reference TRBV30 and TRBJ2-3 for the parts outside the CDR3, the full variable domain is SQTIHQWPATLVQPVGSPLSLECTVEGTSNPNLYWYRQAAGRGLQLLFYSVGIGQISSEVPQNLSASRPQDRQFILSSKKLLLSDSGFYLCAWRLLGTGDTQYFGPGTRLTVL.

This chain links TRBV6-1 with TRBJ2-1; the D gene is possibly TRBD1 (6 bases). The CDR3 is made up of 11 amino acids. Germline CDR1 and CDR2: MNHNS and SASEGT. The germline V and J ends were trimmed by 5 bases and 8 bases, with 7 bases remaining between them. The CDR3 DNA reads TGTGCCAGCAGTAGACAGGATGAGCAGTTCTTC. As protein: CASSRQDEQFF.

The chain links TRBV11-2 to TRBJ1-4; D remains ambiguous. Germline V CDR1 and CDR2: SGHAT, FQNNGV. V was trimmed by 3 bases and J by 4 bases, leaving 6 bases between them. This CDR3 spans 13 amino acids. The CDR3 loop reads CASSFANNEKLFF. As DNA, the CDR3 is TGTGCCAGCAGCTTCGCCAATAATGAAAAACTGTTTTTT.

The V and J genes are TRBV19 and TRBJ1-5; D is unclear. Germline loops: CDR1 LNHDA, CDR2 SQIVND (reference sequence). The CDR3 has 13 amino acids. V lost 5 bases and J lost 3, with 8 bases in between. The CDR3 nucleotides are TGTGCCAGTAGTCCCCGCATCAATCAGCCCCAGCATTTT. Encoded protein: CASSPRINQPQHF.

V usage is TRBV27 and J usage is TRBJ2-7, with 7 bases lining up with TRBD2. Looked up from germline, CDR1 is MNHEY and CDR2 is SMNVEV (reference sequence). The CDR3 contains 14 residues. Trimming cost V 7 bases and J 1 base; bases outside gene matches: 7. CDR3 in DNA: TGTGCCAGCAACCCCTGGGGGGGATCCTACGAGCAGTACTTC. Translated, it gives CASNPWGGSYEQYF.